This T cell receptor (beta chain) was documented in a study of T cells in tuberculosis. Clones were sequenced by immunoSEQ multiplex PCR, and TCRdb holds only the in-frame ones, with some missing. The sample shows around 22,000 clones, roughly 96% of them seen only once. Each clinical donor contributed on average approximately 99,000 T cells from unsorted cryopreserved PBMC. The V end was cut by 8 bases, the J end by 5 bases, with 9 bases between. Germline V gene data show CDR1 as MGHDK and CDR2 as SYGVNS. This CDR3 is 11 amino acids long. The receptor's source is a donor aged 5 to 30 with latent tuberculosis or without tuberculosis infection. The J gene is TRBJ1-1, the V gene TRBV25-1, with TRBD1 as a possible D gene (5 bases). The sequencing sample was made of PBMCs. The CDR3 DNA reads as TGTGCCAGCTTTCGGGGGACTGAAGCTTTCTTT. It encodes CASFRGTEAFF.